This TCR beta chain stems from a study of Graves' ophthalmopathy and Graves' hyperthyroidism. Amplification from RNA transcripts yielded the TCR beta CDR3 regions. First-round RT-PCR relied on HTBI primers, and a second-round multiplex PCR came next. TCRdb recomputed calls from the multiplex PCR reads with MiXCR, one row per CDR3 protein. The profile shows 650,000 to 800,000 distinct CDR3 sequences, over 40% of them singletons. The sample holds many counts of this clonotype. The antigen remains unidentified. Active ophthalmopathy (CAS at least 3, NOSPECS at least 4), lasting under 3 months. Trimming stripped 5 bases from V and 4 bases from J, with 18 bases between. Per the germline V gene, CDR1 is SEHNR and CDR2 is FQNEAQ (reference sequence). This CDR3 spans 16 amino acids. Notes on the study in general: Also, most clonotypes expanded in the thyroid above 0.001 frequency appeared in blood. A 13-signature model separated ophthalmopathy from stable hyperthyroidism, reaching around 90% sensitivity and around 81% specificity cross-validated.

This TCR came from an adult man with Graves' ophthalmopathy. The rearrangement links TRBV7-9 to TRBJ1-3, with a weak D call TRBD1 (5 bases). The sample comprised peripheral blood. CDR3: CASSHVGGLTGNTIYF. The CDR3 DNA is TGTGCCAGCAGCCACGTCGGGGGGTTGACAGGAAACACCATATATTTT.